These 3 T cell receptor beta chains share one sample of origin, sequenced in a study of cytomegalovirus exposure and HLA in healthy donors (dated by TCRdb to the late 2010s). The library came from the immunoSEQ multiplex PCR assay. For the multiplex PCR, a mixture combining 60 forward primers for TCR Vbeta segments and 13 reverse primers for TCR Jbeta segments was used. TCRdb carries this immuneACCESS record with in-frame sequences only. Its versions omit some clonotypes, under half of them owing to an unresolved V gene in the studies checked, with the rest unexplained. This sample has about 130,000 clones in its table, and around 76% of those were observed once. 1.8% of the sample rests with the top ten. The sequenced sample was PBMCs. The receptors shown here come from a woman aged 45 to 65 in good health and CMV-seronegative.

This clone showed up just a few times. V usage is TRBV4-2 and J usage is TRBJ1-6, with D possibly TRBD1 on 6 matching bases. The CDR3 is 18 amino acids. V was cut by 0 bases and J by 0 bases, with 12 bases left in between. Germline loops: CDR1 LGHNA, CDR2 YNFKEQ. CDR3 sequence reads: CASSQDIQGSSYNSPLHF. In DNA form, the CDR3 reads TGTGCCAGCAGCCAAGACATACAGGGTAGCTCCTATAATTCACCCCTCCACTTT.

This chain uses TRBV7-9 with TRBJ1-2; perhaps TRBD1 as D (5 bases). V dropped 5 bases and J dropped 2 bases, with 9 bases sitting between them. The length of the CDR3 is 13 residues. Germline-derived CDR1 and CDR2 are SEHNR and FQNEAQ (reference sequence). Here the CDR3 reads CASSPAGNYGYTF. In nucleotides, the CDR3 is TGTGCCAGCAGCCCCGCAGGGAACTATGGCTACACCTTC.

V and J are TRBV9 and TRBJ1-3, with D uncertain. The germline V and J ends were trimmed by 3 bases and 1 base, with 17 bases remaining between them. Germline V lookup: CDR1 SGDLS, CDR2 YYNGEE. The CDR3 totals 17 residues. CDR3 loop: CASSAYHSGGSGNTIYF. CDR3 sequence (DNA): TGTGCCAGCAGCGCGTACCACTCGGGAGGGTCTGGAAACACCATATATTTT.